The present TCR beta chain was sequenced within a study of cytomegalovirus exposure and HLA in healthy donors. Donors in the study were healthy people who gave bone marrow. PCR used 60 Vbeta primers and 13 Jbeta primers. The table came from immunoSEQ multiplex PCR; TCRdb's copy has only in-frame clones and leaves some out. The sample has about 130,000 clones, roughly 9.6% seen once. Looked up from germline, CDR1 is SSHAT and CDR2 is FNYEAQ (reference sequence). This CDR3 is 15 amino acids long. V shed 5 bases and J 5 bases; nucleotides not matched to a gene: 9. The source of this sequence is a woman in her forties in good health and CMV-seropositive. The J gene is TRBJ2-5, the V gene TRBV7-7; TRBD2 agrees at 9 bases. The source material was PBMCs. CDR3 in DNA: TGTGCCAGCAGCCTGAGCGGGGGGCGGTGGGAGACCCAGTACTTC. Residues: CASSLSGGRWETQYF.